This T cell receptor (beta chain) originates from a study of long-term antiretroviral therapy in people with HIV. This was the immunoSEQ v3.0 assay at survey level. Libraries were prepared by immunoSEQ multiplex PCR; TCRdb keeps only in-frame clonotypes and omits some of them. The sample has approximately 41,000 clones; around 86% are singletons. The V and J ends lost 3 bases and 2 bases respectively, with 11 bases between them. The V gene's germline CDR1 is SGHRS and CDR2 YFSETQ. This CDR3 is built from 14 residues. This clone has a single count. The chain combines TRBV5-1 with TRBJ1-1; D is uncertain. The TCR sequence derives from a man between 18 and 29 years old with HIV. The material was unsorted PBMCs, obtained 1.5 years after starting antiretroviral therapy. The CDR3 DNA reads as TGCGCCAGCAGCTCACAAATGATAAACACTGAAGCTTTCTTT. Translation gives CASSSQMINTEAFF.